This TCR beta chain derives from a study of T cells in Graves' hyperthyroidism and ophthalmopathy. Researchers took RNA transcripts and amplified the TCR beta CDR3 regions from them. Carried out on the TCR CDR3, a first-round RT-PCR used the HTBI primer set. TCRdb re-analysed the multiplex PCR reads in MiXCR, keeping a single row per CDR3 protein. The sample contains roughly 720,000 distinct CDR3 sequences, 17% of which appear only once. This clonotype was seen many times. The source of this sequence is a man aged 50 to 60 with Graves' hyperthyroidism. Sequencing used blood.

CDR3 DNA sequence: TGTGCCAGCAGTTTAATTAGGGCCAGATCGTACAATGAGCAGTTCTTC. Translation: CASSLIRARSYNEQFF. This chain uses TRBV28 with TRBJ2-1; the D is unclear. The CDR3 covers 16 residues. V lost 2 bases to trimming and J lost 4 bases, with 15 bases between them. Germline loops: CDR1 MDHEN, CDR2 SYDVKM.